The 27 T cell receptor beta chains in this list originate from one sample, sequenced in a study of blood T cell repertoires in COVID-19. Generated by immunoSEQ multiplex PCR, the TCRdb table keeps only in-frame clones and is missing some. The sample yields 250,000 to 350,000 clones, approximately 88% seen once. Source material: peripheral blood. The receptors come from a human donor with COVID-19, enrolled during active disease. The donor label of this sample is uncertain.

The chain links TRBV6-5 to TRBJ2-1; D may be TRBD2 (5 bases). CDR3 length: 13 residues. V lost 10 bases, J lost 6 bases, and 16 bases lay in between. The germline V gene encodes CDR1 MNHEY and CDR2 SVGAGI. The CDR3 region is CATTEGFGNEQFF. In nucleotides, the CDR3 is TGTGCCACAACCGAGGGATTCGGCAATGAGCAGTTCTTC.

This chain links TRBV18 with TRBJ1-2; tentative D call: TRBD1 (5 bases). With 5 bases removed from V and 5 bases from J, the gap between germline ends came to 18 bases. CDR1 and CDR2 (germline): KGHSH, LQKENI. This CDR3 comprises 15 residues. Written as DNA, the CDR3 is TGTGCCAGCTCAGAGGTGGCGGGGCTGGATTATGGCTACACCTTC. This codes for CASSEVAGLDYGYTF.

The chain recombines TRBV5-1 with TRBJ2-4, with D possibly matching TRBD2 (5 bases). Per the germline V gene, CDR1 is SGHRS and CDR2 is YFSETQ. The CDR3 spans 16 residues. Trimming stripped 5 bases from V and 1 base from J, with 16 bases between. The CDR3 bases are TGCGCCAGCAGTGTAGGCCTAGCATTCGCCAAAAACATTCAGTACTTC. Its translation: CASSVGLAFAKNIQYF.

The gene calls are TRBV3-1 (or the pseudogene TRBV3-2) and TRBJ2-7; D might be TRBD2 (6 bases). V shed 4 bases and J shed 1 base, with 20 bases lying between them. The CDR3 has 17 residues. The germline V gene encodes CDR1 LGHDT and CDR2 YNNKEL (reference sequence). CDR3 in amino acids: CASSRNLGTSTSYEQYF. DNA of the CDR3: TGTGCCAGCAGCCGAAACTTAGGGACTTCTACGTCCTACGAGCAGTACTTC.

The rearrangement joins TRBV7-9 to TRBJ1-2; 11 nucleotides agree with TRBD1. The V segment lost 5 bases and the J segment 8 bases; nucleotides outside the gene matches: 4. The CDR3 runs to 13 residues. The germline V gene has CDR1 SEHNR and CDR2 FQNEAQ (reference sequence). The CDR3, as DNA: TGTGCCAGCAGCGGACAGGGGGCTGGAGGCTACACCTTC. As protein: CASSGQGAGGYTF.

The CDR3, as DNA: TGTGCCAGTAGTATAGTATGGGGACAATACGAGCAGTACTTC. This codes for CASSIVWGQYEQYF. V usage is TRBV19 and J usage is TRBJ2-7; perhaps TRBD1 as D (6 bases). Germline V gene data show CDR1 as LNHDA and CDR2 as SQIVND (reference sequence). The CDR3 is made up of 14 amino acids. V was shortened by 1 base and J by 4 bases, with 11 bases between the two germline ends.

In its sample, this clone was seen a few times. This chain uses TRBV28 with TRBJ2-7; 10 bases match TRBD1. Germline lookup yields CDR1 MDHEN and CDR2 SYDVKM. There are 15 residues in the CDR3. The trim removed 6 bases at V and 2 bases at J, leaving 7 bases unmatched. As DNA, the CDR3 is TGTGCCAGCAGGGAAAGGGGACAGGGGACCTACGAGCAGTACTTC. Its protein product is CASRERGQGTYEQYF.

The CDR3 nucleotides are TGTGCCAGCAGCGTAGGGATAGCGGGAGACACCGGGGAGCTGTTTTTT. Encoded protein: CASSVGIAGDTGELFF. The chain joins TRBV9 to TRBJ2-2; 9 nucleotides match TRBD2. V lost 0 bases to trimming and J lost 3 bases; unmatched junction nucleotides: 3. Germline CDR1 and CDR2: SGDLS and YYNGEE. This CDR3 contains 16 residues.

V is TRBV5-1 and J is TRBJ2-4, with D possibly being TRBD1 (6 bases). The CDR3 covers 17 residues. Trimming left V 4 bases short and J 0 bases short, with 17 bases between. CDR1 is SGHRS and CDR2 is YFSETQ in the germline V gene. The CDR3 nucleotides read TGCGCCAGCAGCGATGGACGGGACACGAGAGCCAAAAACATTCAGTACTTC. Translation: CASSDGRDTRAKNIQYF.

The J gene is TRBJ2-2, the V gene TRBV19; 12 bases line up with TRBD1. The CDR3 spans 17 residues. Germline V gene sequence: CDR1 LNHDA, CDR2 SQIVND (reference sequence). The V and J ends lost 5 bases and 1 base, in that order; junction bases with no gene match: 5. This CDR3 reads CASSERDRGLNTGELFF. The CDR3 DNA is TGTGCCAGTAGTGAACGGGACAGGGGGCTGAACACCGGGGAGCTGTTTTTT.

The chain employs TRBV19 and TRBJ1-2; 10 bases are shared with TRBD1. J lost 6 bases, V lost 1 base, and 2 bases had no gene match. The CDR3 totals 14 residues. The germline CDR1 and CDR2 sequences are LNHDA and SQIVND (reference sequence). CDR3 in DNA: TGTGCCAGTAGTATAGGGGACAGGGGACATGGCTACACCTTC. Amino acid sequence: CASSIGDRGHGYTF.

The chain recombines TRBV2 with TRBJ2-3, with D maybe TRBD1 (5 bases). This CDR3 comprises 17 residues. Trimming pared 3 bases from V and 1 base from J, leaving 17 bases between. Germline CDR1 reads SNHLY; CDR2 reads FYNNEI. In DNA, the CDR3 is TGTGCCAGCAGTGAGTTTGGGGCGGTTCTGCGCACAGATACGCAGTATTTT. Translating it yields CASSEFGAVLRTDTQYF.

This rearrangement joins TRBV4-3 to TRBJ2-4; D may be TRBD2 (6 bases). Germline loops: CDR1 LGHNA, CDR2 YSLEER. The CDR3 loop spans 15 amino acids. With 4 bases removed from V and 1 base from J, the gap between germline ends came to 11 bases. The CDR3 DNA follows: TGCGCCAGCAGCCGTGGGCGGGGCGCCAAAAACATTCAGTACTTC. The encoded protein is CASSRGRGAKNIQYF.

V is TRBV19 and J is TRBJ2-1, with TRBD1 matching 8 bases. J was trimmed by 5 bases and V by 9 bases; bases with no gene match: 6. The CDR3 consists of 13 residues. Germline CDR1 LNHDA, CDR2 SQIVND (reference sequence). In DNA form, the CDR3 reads TGTGCCAGCGAGGACAGGGTTAACAATGAGCAGTTCTTC. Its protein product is CASEDRVNNEQFF.

The DNA for the CDR3 is TGTGCCAGCAGTGAAGTACGACAGGGAAATGAGCAGTTCTTC. Encoded protein: CASSEVRQGNEQFF. The gene calls are TRBV6-1 and TRBJ2-1, with TRBD1 matching over 7 bases. V trimming: 1 base; J trimming: 7 bases; junction bases outside the gene matches: 4. CDR3 length equals 14 residues. Germline-derived CDR1 and CDR2 are MNHNS and SASEGT.

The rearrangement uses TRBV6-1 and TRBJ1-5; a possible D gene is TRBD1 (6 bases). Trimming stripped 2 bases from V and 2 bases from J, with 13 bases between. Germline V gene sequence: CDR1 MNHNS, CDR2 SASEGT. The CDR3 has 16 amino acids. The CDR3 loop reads CASSERGGAGNQPQHF. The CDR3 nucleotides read TGTGCCAGCAGTGAAAGAGGGGGAGCGGGCAATCAGCCCCAGCATTTT.

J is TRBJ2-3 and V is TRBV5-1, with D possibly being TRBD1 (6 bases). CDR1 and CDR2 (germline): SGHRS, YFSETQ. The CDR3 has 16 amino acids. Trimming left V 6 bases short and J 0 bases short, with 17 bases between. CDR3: CASTPGDFTSTDTQYF. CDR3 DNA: TGCGCCAGCACACCAGGGGATTTCACTAGCACAGATACGCAGTATTTT.

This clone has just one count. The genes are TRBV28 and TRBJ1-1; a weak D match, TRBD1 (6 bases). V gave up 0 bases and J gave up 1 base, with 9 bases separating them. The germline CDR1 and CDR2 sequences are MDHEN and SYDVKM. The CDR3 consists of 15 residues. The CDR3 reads CASSLWLQGNTEAFF. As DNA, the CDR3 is TGTGCCAGCAGTTTATGGCTACAGGGGAACACTGAAGCTTTCTTT. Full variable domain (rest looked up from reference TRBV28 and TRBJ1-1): DVKVTQSSRYLVKRTGEKVFLECVQDMDHENMFWYRQDPGLGLRLIYFSYDVKMKEKGDIPEGYSVSREKKERFSLILESASTNQTSMYLCASSLWLQGNTEAFFGQGTRLTVV.

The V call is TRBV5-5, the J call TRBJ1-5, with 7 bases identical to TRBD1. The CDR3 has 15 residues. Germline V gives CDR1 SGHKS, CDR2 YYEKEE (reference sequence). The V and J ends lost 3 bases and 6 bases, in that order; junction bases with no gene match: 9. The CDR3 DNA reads TGTGCCAGCAGCTCATACCGACAGGGCACTCAGCCCCAGCATTTT. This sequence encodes CASSSYRQGTQPQHF.

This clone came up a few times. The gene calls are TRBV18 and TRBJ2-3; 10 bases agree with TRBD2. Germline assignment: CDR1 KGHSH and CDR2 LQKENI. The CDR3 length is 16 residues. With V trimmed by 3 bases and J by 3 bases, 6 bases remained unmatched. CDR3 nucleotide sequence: TGTGCCAGCTCACCTTGGACTAGCGGACAGACAGATACGCAGTATTTT. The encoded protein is CASSPWTSGQTDTQYF.

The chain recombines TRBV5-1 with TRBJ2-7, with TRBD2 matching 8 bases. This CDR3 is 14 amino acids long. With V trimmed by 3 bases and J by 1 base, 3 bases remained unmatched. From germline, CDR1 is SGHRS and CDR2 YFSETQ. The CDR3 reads CASSSVAGSYEQYF. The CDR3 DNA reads TGCGCCAGCAGCTCGGTAGCGGGATCCTACGAGCAGTACTTC.

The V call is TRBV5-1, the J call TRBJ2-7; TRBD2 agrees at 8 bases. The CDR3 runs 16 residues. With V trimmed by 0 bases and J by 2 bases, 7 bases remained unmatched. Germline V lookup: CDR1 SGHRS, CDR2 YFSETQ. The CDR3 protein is CASSLAPPGGTYEQYF. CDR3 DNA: TGCGCCAGCAGCTTGGCCCCCCCGGGAGGGACCTACGAGCAGTACTTC.

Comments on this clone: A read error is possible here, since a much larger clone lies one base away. CDR3 region: CASSRDRGYEQYF. As DNA, the CDR3 is TGTGCCAGCAGTAGGGACAGGGGCTACGAGCAGTACTTC. This sequence joins TRBV6-5 and TRBJ2-7, with TRBD1 matching over 10 bases. Germline trimming cut 5 bases from V and 3 bases from J; bases unmatched to any gene: 1. Per the germline V gene, CDR1 is MNHEY and CDR2 is SVGAGI. This CDR3 comprises 13 residues.

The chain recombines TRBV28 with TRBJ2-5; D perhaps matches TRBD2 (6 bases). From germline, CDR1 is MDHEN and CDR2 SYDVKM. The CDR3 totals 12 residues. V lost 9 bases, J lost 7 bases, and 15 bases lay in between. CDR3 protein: CASSWREATQYF. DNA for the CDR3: TGTGCCAGTAGCTGGCGGGAAGCGACCCAGTACTTC.

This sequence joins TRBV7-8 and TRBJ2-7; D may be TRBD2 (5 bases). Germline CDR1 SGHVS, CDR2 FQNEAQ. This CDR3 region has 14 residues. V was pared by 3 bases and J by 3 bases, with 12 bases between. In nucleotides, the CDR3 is TGTGCCAGCAGCTTCACTAGTAGTGACTACGAGCAGTACTTC. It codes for CASSFTSSDYEQYF.

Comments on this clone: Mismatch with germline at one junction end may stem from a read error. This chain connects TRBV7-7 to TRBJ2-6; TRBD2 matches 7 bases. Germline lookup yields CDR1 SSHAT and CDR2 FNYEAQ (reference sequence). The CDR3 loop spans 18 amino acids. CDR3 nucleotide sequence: TGTGCTAGCAGCCTACGGGGGGACTCAAGCTCTGGGGCCAACGTCCTGACTTTC. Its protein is CASSLRGDSSSGANVLTF.

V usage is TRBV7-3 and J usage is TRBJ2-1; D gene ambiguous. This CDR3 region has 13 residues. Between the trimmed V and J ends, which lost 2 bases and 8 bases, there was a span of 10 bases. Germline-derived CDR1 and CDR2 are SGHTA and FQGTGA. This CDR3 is CASSLLSKHEQFF. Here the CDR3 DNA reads TGTGCCAGCAGCTTACTTAGCAAACATGAGCAGTTCTTC.